This TCR beta chain was recorded in a study of T cells after yellow fever vaccination. For the study at large: Preparing low-cell-number fractions relied on SMART-Seq v4 Ultra Low Input. Study outcomes and limitations: Clonotype sharing between CD4 and CD8 compartments was small. Weaker in magnitude, the secondary response showed a faster peak on day 5 versus 15. Among primary-vaccination clones, most reappeared after the booster, at 95% to 96% for CD4 and around 91% for CD8.

Germline CDR1 SGHNT, CDR2 YYREEE (reference sequence). The CDR3 totals 15 residues. Trimming pared 3 bases from V and 3 bases from J, leaving 12 bases between. TCRdb analysed the 5' RACE reads with MiXCR anew, one entry per CDR3 protein. The data hold about 210,000 distinct CDR3 sequences, with roughly 3.3% observed a single time. This clonotype was detected only a few times. Its antigen is unknown. The chain has TRBV5-4 and TRBJ1-4; D unresolved. This TCR was recovered from a man aged 18 to 35 who received the YFV17D yellow fever vaccine. Sequencing was performed on CD4+ T cells sorted from PBMCs, taken 10 days after the yellow fever booster vaccination. CDR3 protein: CASSSNMGSNEKLFF. DNA for the CDR3: TGTGCCAGCAGCTCGAATATGGGGTCTAATGAAAAACTGTTTTTT. The variable domain in full, with the rest retrieved from reference TRBV5-4 and TRBJ1-4, is ETGVTQSPTHLIKTRGQQVTLRCSSQSGHNTVSWYQQALGQGPQFIFQYYREEENGRGNFPPRFSGLQFPNYSSELNVNALELDDSALYLCASSSNMGSNEKLFFGSGTQLSVL.